Following are 23 T cell receptor beta chains from one sample sequenced in a study of T-cell reconstitution after alpha-beta-depleted transplantation in children. Unique molecular identifiers were built into the TCRbeta library. TCRdb re-analysed the PCR reads in MiXCR, keeping a single row per CDR3 protein. This sample has around 680,000 distinct CDR3 sequences; roughly 17% occur once, and the top ten carry 0.9% to 1.2%. The sample in question was PBMCs from the stem cell graft donor, obtained from the stem cell graft. The origin of the receptors is a human donor who donated a stem cell graft to a child with acute myeloid leukemia.

This clonotype has only a few counts. The chain combines TRBV7-2 with TRBJ2-1; perhaps D is TRBD1 or TRBD2 (6 bases each). Germline CDR1 SGHTA, CDR2 FQGNSA. Between the trimmed V and J ends, which lost 4 bases and 0 bases, there was a span of 13 bases. CDR3 size: 16 residues. The DNA of the CDR3 is TGTGCCAGCAGCTCGGGGGACACCCGCTCCTACAATGAGCAGTTCTTC. It specifies CASSSGDTRSYNEQFF.

The chain links TRBV7-2 to TRBJ1-3, with D possibly being TRBD1 (5 bases). Germline loops: CDR1 SGHTA, CDR2 FQGNSA. CDR3 length: 17 residues. With 2 bases removed from V and 2 bases from J, the gap between germline ends came to 16 bases. The CDR3 region has the DNA TGTGCCAGCAGCTTAAGTGACACCGGGACCGCTGGAAACACCATATATTTT. Protein product: CASSLSDTGTAGNTIYF.

Ten or more counts support this clonotype. CDR3 sequence reads: CASSYRGQEFF. DNA of the CDR3: TGTGCCAGCAGTTACAGGGGGCAAGAGTTCTTC. This sequence joins TRBV12-3 or TRBV12-4 and TRBJ2-1; 9 bases map to TRBD1. J was trimmed by 14 bases and V by 4 bases; bases with no gene match: 3. The CDR3 spans 11 residues.

This clonotype has just a few counts. The J gene is TRBJ1-6, the V gene TRBV15, with 7 positions matching TRBD1. Trimming removed 1 base from V and 7 bases from J; junction bases left unmatched: 7. The CDR3 runs 16 residues. CDR1 is LNHNV and CDR2 is YYDKDF in the germline V gene (reference sequence). The CDR3 here is CATSRGPTGVNSPLHF. Written as DNA, the CDR3 is TGTGCCACCAGCAGAGGACCCACAGGGGTCAATTCACCCCTCCACTTT.

This clonotype was seen at least ten times. The V gene is TRBV5-6, the J gene TRBJ2-7; 7 nucleotides agree with TRBD1. J gave up 4 bases and V 3 bases, and 7 bases lay outside the gene matches. Germline lookup yields CDR1 SGHDT and CDR2 YYEEEE. The CDR3 runs 14 residues. In nucleotides, the CDR3 is TGTGCCAGCAGCTCCGACAGGGTTCAGTACGAGCAGTACGTC. It translates to CASSSDRVQYEQYV.

This clonotype was observed many times. The CDR3: CSVDAYGTKNTEAFF. CDR3 coding DNA: TGCAGCGTCGATGCTTACGGGACAAAGAACACTGAAGCTTTCTTT. This chain uses TRBV29-1 with TRBJ1-1; D is perhaps TRBD1 (6 bases). V gave up 6 bases and J gave up 1 base, with 18 bases separating them. Germline V gene sequence: CDR1 SQVTM, CDR2 ANQGSEA. The CDR3 length is 15 residues. Combining the CDR3 with reference TRBV29-1 and TRBJ1-1 gives the whole variable domain SAVISQKPSRDICQRGTSLTIQCQVDSQVTMMFWYRQQPGQSLTLIATANQGSEATYESGFVIDKFPISRPNLTFSTLTVSNMSPEDSSIYLCSVDAYGTKNTEAFFGQGTRLTVV.

The CDR3 bases are TGTGCCAGCAGTCCCCGGGGGTTACAGCCCCAGCATTTT. It specifies CASSPRGLQPQHF. The chain combines TRBV12-3 or TRBV12-4 with TRBJ1-5, with a weak D call TRBD1 (5 bases). V shed 5 bases and J shed 7 bases, with 12 bases lying between them. This CDR3 is built from 13 residues.

As to this clonotype: With a much larger clone just one base away, this may be a read error. The chain joins TRBV9 to TRBJ2-7, with 8 bases identical to TRBD1. CDR3 length equals 14 residues. CDR1 is SGDLS, CDR2 YYNGEE, per germline. V lost 3 bases, J lost 4 bases, and 6 bases stayed unmatched. CDR3 nucleotide sequence: TGTGCCAGCAGCGAGAGGGGACAGGAGTACGAGCAGTACTTC. It translates to CASSERGQEYEQYF.

J is TRBJ2-1 and V is TRBV6-1; D remains unclear. CDR3 length: 16 amino acids. Germline V lookup: CDR1 MNHNS, CDR2 SASEGT. Trimming removed 6 bases from V and 2 bases from J, with 17 bases in between. Here the CDR3 reads CASRSTSRRPYNEQFF. The CDR3 DNA reads TGTGCCAGCAGGTCAACCTCTCGCCGTCCCTACAATGAGCAGTTCTTC.

This clonotype showed up many times. The chain combines TRBV4-3 with TRBJ1-4, with a weak D call TRBD1 (5 bases). There are 12 residues in the CDR3. Trimming pared 6 bases from V and 4 bases from J, leaving 6 bases between. CDR1 is LGHNA, CDR2 YSLEER, per germline. The CDR3 loop is CASRDNNEKLFF. The CDR3 DNA reads TGCGCCAGCAGGGACAATAATGAAAAACTGTTTTTT.

This clonotype was counted at least ten times. The rearrangement joins TRBV20-1 to TRBJ1-4, with D unclear. There are 15 residues in the CDR3. V lost 0 bases and J 7 bases, leaving 15 bases between the germline ends. Germline assignment: CDR1 DFQATT and CDR2 SNEGSKA (reference sequence). The CDR3, as DNA: TGCAGTGCTAGAGAGCGGTTGGTCCCGACTGAAAAACTGTTTTTT. Amino acid sequence: CSARERLVPTEKLFF.

At least ten counts were recorded for this clonotype. This chain links TRBV20-1 with TRBJ1-1; TRBD1 agrees at 7 bases. There are 16 residues in the CDR3. The germline V gene has CDR1 DFQATT and CDR2 SNEGSKA (reference sequence). The V segment lost 5 bases and the J segment 2 bases; nucleotides outside the gene matches: 14. The CDR3 sequence: CSAAPTGKLGNTEAFF. Here the CDR3 DNA reads TGCAGTGCTGCCCCGACAGGGAAGCTGGGAAACACTGAAGCTTTCTTT.

This clonotype appeared many times. The chain uses TRBV20-1 and TRBJ1-4; D is ambiguous. In germline, CDR1 is DFQATT, CDR2 SNEGSKA (reference sequence). Trimming pared 2 bases from V and 6 bases from J, leaving 10 bases between. The CDR3 is made up of 13 amino acids. In DNA, the CDR3 is TGCAGTGCTAGAAATAGACTGTATGAAAAACTGTTTTTT. Amino acids: CSARNRLYEKLFF.

This rearrangement joins TRBV7-3 to TRBJ1-1; no clear D. The CDR3 runs 13 residues. Germline values: CDR1 SGHTA, CDR2 FQGTGA. V gave up 5 bases and J gave up 5 bases, with 12 bases separating them. DNA of the CDR3: TGTGCCAGCAGCGAATGGGCTTGGACTGAAGCTTTCTTT. It specifies CASSEWAWTEAFF.

This clonotype was seen more than once but under ten times. J is TRBJ1-1 and V is TRBV5-1; D is undetermined. Germline V gene data show CDR1 as SGHRS and CDR2 as YFSETQ. Trimming removed 4 bases from V and 0 bases from J, with 13 bases in between. The CDR3 loop spans 15 amino acids. The CDR3 DNA is TGCGCCAGCAGCCCCGAGGACCCATTGAACACTGAAGCTTTCTTT. Its protein product is CASSPEDPLNTEAFF.

The chain joins TRBV28 to TRBJ2-2; no clear D gene. The germline CDR1 and CDR2 sequences are MDHEN and SYDVKM. V was cut by 6 bases and J by 3 bases, with 20 bases left in between. The CDR3 runs to 17 residues. In DNA, the CDR3 is TGTGCCAGCAGCCCCGGGCCCCCCCACGAGGACACCGGGGAGCTGTTTTTT. Amino acids: CASSPGPPHEDTGELFF.

This clonotype was recorded a few times. V and J are TRBV4-1 and TRBJ2-7; 9 bases agree with TRBD2. The junction had 0 bases not matched to a gene; V was cut back by 0 bases and J by 0 bases. The CDR3 length is 15 residues. CDR1 is MGHRA and CDR2 is YSYEKL in the germline V gene. CDR3 in DNA: TGCGCCAGCAGCCAAGAGGGACTAGCCTCCTACGAGCAGTACGTC. Translating it yields CASSQEGLASYEQYV.

Comments on this clonotype: A much larger clone is a single base away; this may be a read error. The chain has TRBV13 and TRBJ2-7, with TRBD1 matching 8 bases. Trimming removed 5 bases from V and 6 bases from J; junction bases left unmatched: 9. Germline CDR1 reads PRHDT; CDR2 reads FYEKMQ (reference sequence). The CDR3 covers 14 residues. CDR3 region: CASSLRQGSGEQYF. The CDR3 DNA reads TGTGCCAGCAGCCTTAGACAGGGGAGTGGCGAGCAGTACTTC.

This clonotype was counted between two and nine times. The CDR3 region is CASSLQGAQDGELFF. CDR3 DNA sequence: TGCGCCAGCAGCTTGCAGGGGGCGCAGGACGGGGAGCTGTTTTTT. This chain links TRBV5-1 with TRBJ2-2, with 8 bases that match TRBD1. The CDR3 is made up of 15 amino acids. V lost 1 base to trimming and J lost 7 bases; unmatched junction nucleotides: 6. CDR1 is SGHRS and CDR2 is YFSETQ in the germline V gene.

A few counts support this clonotype. The gene calls are TRBV12-3 or TRBV12-4 and TRBJ1-2; D gene unclear. Trimming stripped 5 bases from V and 0 bases from J, with 7 bases between. The CDR3 runs to 13 residues. The CDR3 DNA reads as TGTGCCAGCAGTCCTCTTACTAACTATGGCTACACCTTC. As protein: CASSPLTNYGYTF.

A few counts support this clonotype. The rearrangement uses TRBV15 and TRBJ2-3; TRBD1 agrees at 10 bases. Per the germline V gene, CDR1 is LNHNV and CDR2 is YYDKDF (reference sequence). With 1 base clipped from V and 1 base from J, the junction kept 8 bases outside the gene matches. This CDR3 has 18 residues. CDR3 DNA: TGTGCCACCAGCAGAGTACCGGCTGGGACAGGGGGCACAGATACGCAGTATTTT. Protein product: CATSRVPAGTGGTDTQYF.

The chain is built from TRBV12-3 or TRBV12-4 and TRBJ2-5; 11 positions match TRBD1. The length of the CDR3 is 14 residues. Trimming took 5 bases from V and 3 from J; bases not matched to a gene: 2. The CDR3 DNA is TGTGCCAGCAGTGGGACAGGGGGAAAAGAGACCCAGTACTTC. Amino acid sequence: CASSGTGGKETQYF.

This clonotype has only a few counts. This chain links TRBV29-1 with TRBJ1-2; 9 bases line up with TRBD1. The CDR3 sequence is 12 residues long. V lost 7 bases, J lost 8 bases, and 8 bases stayed unmatched. Germline CDR1 SQVTM, CDR2 ANQGSEA. CDR3 nucleotide sequence: TGCAGCGCCCGGACAGGGGCTCAAGGCTACACCTTC. Translated, it gives CSARTGAQGYTF.